The 3 T cell receptor beta chains presented below share a single source sample, sequenced in a study of T-cell memory formation after mild COVID-19. TCRdb re-called the 5' RACE reads with MiXCR, one entry per CDR3 protein. The sample has 450,000 to 650,000 distinct CDR3 sequences, about a fifth seen once. Source material: PBMCs or a T cell subset sorted from them (not recorded which). The receptors shown here come from an adult woman who had mild COVID-19 (a few samples of this study predate the infection). Cell type and time point are not known.

The chain recombines TRBV30 with TRBJ2-1; D not certain. Germline-derived CDR1 and CDR2 are GTSNPN and SVGIG (reference sequence). Trimming took off 0 bases at V and 4 bases at J, with 13 bases between the two ends. The CDR3 has 15 residues. The CDR3 nucleotides read TGTGCCTGGAGTGTCTCGGGCAGACCTTACAATGAGCAGTTCTTC. Amino acids: CAWSVSGRPYNEQFF.

This clonotype showed up just a few times. The CDR3 nucleotides are TGTGCCAGCAGCCTCCCGGGACACAAAGAGACCCAGTACTTC. Protein sequence: CASSLPGHKETQYF. This chain links TRBV5-6 with TRBJ2-5; TRBD1 might be the D (6 bases). Looked up from germline, CDR1 is SGHDT and CDR2 is YYEEEE. The CDR3 length is 14 residues. Trimming left V 4 bases short and J 3 bases short, with 13 bases between. Full variable domain (outside the CDR3, taken from reference TRBV5-6 and TRBJ2-5): DAGVTQSPTHLIKTRGQQVTLRCSPKSGHDTVSWYQQALGQGPQFIFQYYEEEERQRGNFPDRFSGHQFPNYSSELNVNALLLGDSALYLCASSLPGHKETQYFGPGTRLLVL.

CDR3 DNA sequence: TGCGCCAGCAGCTTGGTTGAGGTCGGTGAGGGCTGGGGTGAAGCTTTCTTT. Translated: CASSLVEVGEGWGEAFF. The V gene is TRBV5-1, the J gene TRBJ1-1; D is uncertain. Germline CDR1 reads SGHRS; CDR2 reads YFSETQ. The V gene lost 0 bases and the J gene lost 7 bases, with 22 bases spanning the gap. This CDR3 region has 17 residues.